These 13 T cell receptor beta chains came from one sample sequenced in a study of T cells in Graves' hyperthyroidism and ophthalmopathy. Using RNA transcripts as the source, TCR beta CDR3 regions were amplified. HTBI primers were employed in a first-round RT-PCR of the TCR CDR3. TCRdb analysed the multiplex PCR reads with MiXCR anew, one entry per CDR3 protein. The data hold approximately 430,000 distinct CDR3 sequences, with less than 20% observed a single time. Sequenced: blood. These receptors were collected from a young woman with Graves' hyperthyroidism.

This clonotype was counted at least ten times. The CDR3 reads CASSPMSTDTQYF. DNA of the CDR3: TGTGCCAGCTCACCAATGAGCACAGATACGCAGTATTTT. V gene TRBV18 combines with J gene TRBJ2-3; D ambiguous. Per germline, CDR1 KGHSH and CDR2 LQKENI. The CDR3 runs to 13 residues. V shed 2 bases and J shed 0 bases, with 3 bases lying between them.

This clonotype was picked up many times. The V gene is TRBV2, the J gene TRBJ1-1; 8 bases align to TRBD1. Germline V CDR1 and CDR2: SNHLY, FYNNEI. This CDR3 comprises 14 residues. J gave up 0 bases and V 7 bases, and 4 bases lay outside the gene matches. CDR3 in DNA: TGTGCCAGCACCCCGGACAGGGTGAACACTGAAGCTTTCTTT. It codes for CASTPDRVNTEAFF.

This rearrangement joins TRBV20-1 to TRBJ2-7; D is perhaps TRBD1 (6 bases). Trimming took 6 bases from V and 2 from J, leaving 17 bases between them. The length of the CDR3 is 14 residues. Germline V gene data show CDR1 as DFQATT and CDR2 as SNEGSKA (reference sequence). The CDR3 loop reads CSAVPGTRTYEQYF. DNA of the CDR3: TGCAGTGCCGTTCCCGGGACACGAACCTACGAGCAGTACTTC.

This clonotype was detected once. V and J are TRBV5-1 and TRBJ2-7; TRBD2 is a possible D gene (6 bases). The length of the CDR3 is 14 residues. CDR1 is SGHRS and CDR2 is YFSETQ in the germline V gene. V shed 5 bases and J shed 6 bases, with 18 bases lying between them. The CDR3 region has the DNA TGCGCCAGCAGGGGGGTGGGAGGATTAGGCGAGCAGTACTTC. Its translation is CASRGVGGLGEQYF.

At least ten counts were recorded for this clonotype. The chain employs TRBV20-1 and TRBJ2-7; D gene unclear. The length of the CDR3 is 13 residues. Germline V gives CDR1 DFQATT, CDR2 SNEGSKA (reference sequence). Between the trimmed V and J ends, which lost 1 base and 5 bases, there was a span of 12 bases. The DNA for the CDR3 is TGCAGTGCTAGAGTTCCGCAGTCCCACGAGCAGTACTTC. Its protein product is CSARVPQSHEQYF.

This clonotype occurred many times. J is TRBJ2-7 and V is TRBV10-3; 8 bases map to TRBD1. Germline V gives CDR1 ENHRY, CDR2 SYGVKD. This CDR3 contains 14 residues. Trimming took 5 bases from V and 2 from J; bases not matched to a gene: 5. Here the CDR3 reads CAISRGDRTYEQYF. In DNA, the CDR3 is TGTGCCATCAGTAGGGGGGACAGGACCTACGAGCAGTACTTC.

This clonotype was recorded many times. This rearrangement joins TRBV12-3 or TRBV12-4 to TRBJ1-1, with D perhaps TRBD1 (6 bases). V lost 7 bases, J lost 0 bases, and 9 bases lay in between. The CDR3 contains 13 residues. CDR3 sequence: CASKGGLNTEAFF. The CDR3, as DNA: TGTGCCAGCAAGGGGGGGCTGAACACTGAAGCTTTCTTT.

CDR3 amino acids: CATSRDEENTGELFF. Written as DNA, the CDR3 is TGTGCCACCAGCAGAGATGAAGAGAACACCGGGGAGCTGTTTTTT. The rearrangement links TRBV15 to TRBJ2-2; D call uncertain. CDR1 and CDR2 (germline): LNHNV, YYDKDF (reference sequence). The CDR3 has 15 amino acids. The V end lost 0 bases, the J end lost 1 base, and 6 bases lay between the germline ends.

The sample holds many counts of this clonotype. The V call is TRBV13, the J call TRBJ2-5; no definite D call. The CDR3 runs to 14 residues. The germline V gene has CDR1 PRHDT and CDR2 FYEKMQ (reference sequence). Trimming pared 5 bases from V and 4 bases from J, leaving 14 bases between. Written as DNA, the CDR3 is TGTGCCAGCAGCACTGGACGGATCGTAGAGACCCAGTACTTC. Encoded protein: CASSTGRIVETQYF.

V and J are TRBV12-3 or TRBV12-4 and TRBJ2-7, with D unclear. Trimming cost V 0 bases and J 9 bases, with 12 bases left between them. The CDR3 is made up of 13 amino acids. Here the CDR3 DNA reads TGTGCCAGCAGTTTAGCGAGTCACCTCGGGCAGTACTTC. The encoded protein is CASSLASHLGQYF.

V usage is TRBV3-1 and J usage is TRBJ2-3; TRBD1 aligns across 12 bases. In germline, CDR1 is LGHDT, CDR2 YNNKEL (reference sequence). This CDR3 contains 16 residues. V was clipped by 4 bases and J by 5 bases; unmatched bases: 7. The CDR3 DNA reads TGTGCCAGCAGCCTGCGGGGGACAGGGGGCCGAGATACGCAGTATTTT. It codes for CASSLRGTGGRDTQYF.

V usage is TRBV2 and J usage is TRBJ2-5; the D gene could be TRBD1 or TRBD2 (5 bases each). This CDR3 spans 15 amino acids. Trimming left V 4 bases short and J 5 bases short, with 17 bases between. Looked up from germline, CDR1 is SNHLY and CDR2 is FYNNEI. DNA for the CDR3: TGTGCCAGCAGTGGGGGGTTCGGGGAGTTGGAGACCCAGTACTTC. Translating it yields CASSGGFGELETQYF.

Comment on this clonotype: Since a much larger clone is just one base distant, this may be a read error. CDR3 loop: CASSQRAVQETQCF. Here the CDR3 DNA reads TGTGCCAGCAGCCAACGGGCGGTCCAAGAGACCCAGTGCTTC. V and J are TRBV13 and TRBJ2-5; the D is unclear. Germline V CDR1 and CDR2: PRHDT, FYEKMQ (reference sequence). The CDR3 is 14 residues long.